This passage covers 20 T cell receptor beta chains from one sample sequenced in a study of T-cell memory formation after mild COVID-19. MiXCR, applied by TCRdb to the 5' RACE reads, yields one record per CDR3 protein. The data show 190,000 or so distinct CDR3 sequences, about 21% seen once. The sample consisted of PBMCs or a T cell subset sorted from them (not recorded which). These receptors were obtained from an adult woman who had mild COVID-19 (a few samples of this study predate the infection). Cell type and time point are not known.

The sample holds a few counts of this clonotype. This chain joins TRBV9 and TRBJ2-5; 10 bases align to TRBD2. The V segment lost 4 bases and the J segment 2 bases; nucleotides outside the gene matches: 8. From germline, CDR1 is SGDLS and CDR2 YYNGEE. The CDR3 loop spans 16 amino acids. CDR3 region: CASSTGLAGDQETQYF. DNA of the CDR3: TGTGCCAGCAGCACGGGGCTAGCGGGAGATCAAGAGACCCAGTACTTC.

This chain links TRBV4-3 with TRBJ2-1; 10 positions agree with TRBD2. Trimming took 0 bases from V and 4 from J; bases not matched to a gene: 3. Germline V CDR1 and CDR2: LGHNA, YSLEER. The CDR3 runs 16 residues. CDR3 in amino acids: CASSQDSAGGYNEQFF. CDR3 bases: TGCGCCAGCAGCCAAGACTCAGCGGGAGGGTACAATGAGCAGTTCTTC.

The chain has TRBV20-1 and TRBJ1-2, with 8 bases identical to TRBD1. Germline V gene sequence: CDR1 DFQATT, CDR2 SNEGSKA (reference sequence). Germline trimming cut 2 bases from V and 4 bases from J; bases unmatched to any gene: 15. This CDR3 region has 17 residues. The CDR3 DNA reads TGCAGTGCTAGATCACCGGGACAGGTAATCCGCGGCTATGGCTACACCTTC. As protein: CSARSPGQVIRGYGYTF.

The chain combines TRBV29-1 with TRBJ2-7, with TRBD2 matching over 8 bases. Trimming cost V 6 bases and J 5 bases; bases outside gene matches: 9. The CDR3 spans 13 residues. The germline V gene has CDR1 SQVTM and CDR2 ANQGSEA. As DNA, the CDR3 is TGCAGCGTAATAACAGGACTAGCCCACGAGCAGTACTTC. Protein: CSVITGLAHEQYF.

The chain couples TRBV29-1 to TRBJ1-2; possibly TRBD1 for D (6 bases). Trimming stripped 5 bases from V and 3 bases from J, with 13 bases between. The CDR3 spans 13 residues. Germline assignment: CDR1 SQVTM and CDR2 ANQGSEA. The CDR3 here is CSVRQARDYGYTF. The CDR3 DNA reads TGCAGCGTTAGACAGGCCCGCGACTATGGCTACACCTTC.

The V gene is TRBV4-1, the J gene TRBJ1-2; 7 positions match TRBD1. Germline loops: CDR1 MGHRA, CDR2 YSYEKL. The V segment lost 4 bases and the J segment 5 bases; nucleotides outside the gene matches: 13. The CDR3 runs 16 residues. CDR3 sequence reads: CASSPTPGTDPYGYTF. The CDR3 DNA is TGCGCCAGCAGCCCGACCCCCGGGACAGATCCTTATGGCTACACCTTC.

Only a few counts were recorded for this clonotype. The chain couples TRBV7-9 to TRBJ1-2, with TRBD1 matching over 9 bases. Germline V gene lookup returns CDR1 SEHNR and CDR2 FQNEAQ (reference sequence). The CDR3 is made up of 14 amino acids. The V gene end was trimmed by 4 bases and the J gene end by 3 bases; junction bases not matched to a gene: 3. CDR3 sequence reads: CASSSGQGHYGYTF. The CDR3 DNA sequence: TGTGCCAGCAGCTCCGGACAGGGGCACTATGGCTACACCTTC. Full variable domain (remainder filled in from reference TRBV7-9 and TRBJ1-2): DTGVSQNPRHKITKRGQNVTFRCDPISEHNRLYWYRQTLGQGPEFLTYFQNEAQLEKSRLLSDRFSAERPKGSFSTLEIQRTEQGDSAMYLCASSSGQGHYGYTFGSGTRLTVV.

Note on this clonotype: At one boundary the junction diverges from the germline segment, which might be a read error. The rearrangement links TRBV27 to TRBJ1-3, with D hard to call. CDR1 MNHEY and CDR2 SMNVEV come from the germline V gene (reference sequence). CDR3 length: 14 amino acids. The CDR3 protein is CASSFRHSGSTIYF. CDR3 bases: TGTGCCAGCAGTTTTCGCCACTCTGGAAGCACCATATATTTT.

The V gene is TRBV12-3 or TRBV12-4, the J gene TRBJ2-5; 9 bases agree with TRBD1. The J segment lost 5 bases and the V segment lost 5 bases, leaving 6 bases of the junction unmatched. The CDR3 covers 14 residues. CDR3 amino acids: CASSAGQGLETQYF. The CDR3 DNA is TGTGCCAGCAGTGCCGGACAGGGGCTCGAGACCCAGTACTTC.

This chain joins TRBV12-3 or TRBV12-4 and TRBJ2-7, with D perhaps being TRBD1 or TRBD2 (5 bases each). The V end was cut by 1 base, the J end by 3 bases, with 10 bases between. This CDR3 has 14 amino acids. CDR3 in amino acids: CASSLVPGSYEQYF. The CDR3 DNA sequence: TGTGCCAGCAGTTTAGTTCCAGGGAGCTACGAGCAGTACTTC.

This clonotype was seen a handful of times. The rearrangement uses TRBV12-3 or TRBV12-4 and TRBJ1-2; a possible D gene is TRBD1 (5 bases). The CDR3 contains 13 residues. V was cut by 4 bases and J by 6 bases, with 12 bases left in between. CDR3 in amino acids: CASSSRRGDGYTF. Written as DNA, the CDR3 is TGTGCCAGCAGTTCCAGAAGGGGTGATGGCTACACCTTC.

The chain recombines TRBV28 with TRBJ2-7; 12 bases fit TRBD2. This CDR3 comprises 16 residues. Germline V gene sequence: CDR1 MDHEN, CDR2 SYDVKM. V lost 5 bases to trimming and J lost 4 bases; unmatched junction nucleotides: 9. This chain's CDR3 is CASSTNSLAGGYEQYF. The CDR3 region has the DNA TGTGCCAGCAGTACGAACTCCCTAGCGGGAGGGTACGAGCAGTACTTC.

Ten or more counts support this clonotype. The chain employs TRBV7-2 and TRBJ2-7; D may match TRBD1 or TRBD2 (5 bases each). Germline assignment: CDR1 SGHTA and CDR2 FQGNSA. There are 14 residues in the CDR3. Between the trimmed V and J ends, which lost 6 bases and 0 bases, there was a span of 12 bases. This chain's CDR3 is CASSPWGSSYEQYF. Here the CDR3 DNA reads TGTGCCAGCAGTCCGTGGGGGAGCTCCTACGAGCAGTACTTC.

J is TRBJ1-3 and V is TRBV4-3, with D tentatively TRBD1 (5 bases). This CDR3 contains 20 residues. Germline-derived CDR1 and CDR2 are LGHNA and YSLEER. Trimming pared 0 bases from V and 4 bases from J, leaving 25 bases between. The CDR3 DNA is TGCGCCAGCAGCCAAGAAAGAATTAAGGGAGCCAGGGTAGTAGGAAACACCATATATTTT. It encodes CASSQERIKGARVVGNTIYF.

At least ten counts were recorded for this clonotype. This sequence joins TRBV5-1 and TRBJ1-1, with TRBD1 identical over 9 bases. Germline V gene data show CDR1 as SGHRS and CDR2 as YFSETQ. After removal of 4 bases from V and 1 base from J, the junction contained 5 bases not matched to a gene. The CDR3 spans 15 residues. The CDR3 protein is CASSPWTGENTEAFF. The CDR3 nucleotides read TGCGCCAGCAGCCCGTGGACAGGGGAGAACACTGAAGCTTTCTTT.

This clonotype appeared a few times. V and J are TRBV30 and TRBJ2-7; D gene uncertain. V was pared by 3 bases and J by 5 bases, with 11 bases between. Germline V gives CDR1 GTSNPN, CDR2 SVGIG (reference sequence). CDR3 size: 12 residues. The CDR3, as DNA: TGTGCCTGGAGCCAAAGGCCCGACGAGCAGTACTTC. It specifies CAWSQRPDEQYF.

This chain links TRBV4-3 with TRBJ2-1; perhaps TRBD2 as D (5 bases). This CDR3 has 16 residues. Trimming shortened V by 1 base and J by 5 bases, and 15 bases separated the two germline ends. Germline V gives CDR1 LGHNA, CDR2 YSLEER. In DNA form, the CDR3 reads TGCGCCAGCAGCCAAGGGCCGGCTAGCAATCACAATGAGCAGTTCTTC. Amino acid sequence: CASSQGPASNHNEQFF.

This clonotype was found a few times. V and J are TRBV20-1 and TRBJ1-2, with unresolved D. The germline V gene encodes CDR1 DFQATT and CDR2 SNEGSKA (reference sequence). CDR3 length: 15 amino acids. Deletions cut 2 bases from V and 3 bases from J, with 16 bases between. CDR3 nucleotide sequence: TGCAGTGCTAGAATCAGTAGTACAGCGCACTATGGCTACACCTTC. Protein sequence: CSARISSTAHYGYTF.

This chain links TRBV7-9 with TRBJ1-1; D is unresolved. CDR1 SEHNR and CDR2 FQNEAQ come from the germline V gene (reference sequence). The CDR3 totals 12 residues. V was pared by 9 bases and J by 1 base, with 9 bases between. In DNA form, the CDR3 reads TGTGCCAGTTTCCGGGCGAACACTGAAGCTTTCTTT. This sequence encodes CASFRANTEAFF.

This clonotype was detected only a few times. V gene TRBV20-1 combines with J gene TRBJ2-1, with 13 bases fitting TRBD2. The CDR3 totals 16 residues. J gave up 1 base and V 6 bases, and 6 bases lay outside the gene matches. The germline V gene has CDR1 DFQATT and CDR2 SNEGSKA (reference sequence). CDR3 bases: TGCAGTGCCACCGGGACTAGCGGGATGTCCTACAATGAGCAGTTCTTC. It translates to CSATGTSGMSYNEQFF.